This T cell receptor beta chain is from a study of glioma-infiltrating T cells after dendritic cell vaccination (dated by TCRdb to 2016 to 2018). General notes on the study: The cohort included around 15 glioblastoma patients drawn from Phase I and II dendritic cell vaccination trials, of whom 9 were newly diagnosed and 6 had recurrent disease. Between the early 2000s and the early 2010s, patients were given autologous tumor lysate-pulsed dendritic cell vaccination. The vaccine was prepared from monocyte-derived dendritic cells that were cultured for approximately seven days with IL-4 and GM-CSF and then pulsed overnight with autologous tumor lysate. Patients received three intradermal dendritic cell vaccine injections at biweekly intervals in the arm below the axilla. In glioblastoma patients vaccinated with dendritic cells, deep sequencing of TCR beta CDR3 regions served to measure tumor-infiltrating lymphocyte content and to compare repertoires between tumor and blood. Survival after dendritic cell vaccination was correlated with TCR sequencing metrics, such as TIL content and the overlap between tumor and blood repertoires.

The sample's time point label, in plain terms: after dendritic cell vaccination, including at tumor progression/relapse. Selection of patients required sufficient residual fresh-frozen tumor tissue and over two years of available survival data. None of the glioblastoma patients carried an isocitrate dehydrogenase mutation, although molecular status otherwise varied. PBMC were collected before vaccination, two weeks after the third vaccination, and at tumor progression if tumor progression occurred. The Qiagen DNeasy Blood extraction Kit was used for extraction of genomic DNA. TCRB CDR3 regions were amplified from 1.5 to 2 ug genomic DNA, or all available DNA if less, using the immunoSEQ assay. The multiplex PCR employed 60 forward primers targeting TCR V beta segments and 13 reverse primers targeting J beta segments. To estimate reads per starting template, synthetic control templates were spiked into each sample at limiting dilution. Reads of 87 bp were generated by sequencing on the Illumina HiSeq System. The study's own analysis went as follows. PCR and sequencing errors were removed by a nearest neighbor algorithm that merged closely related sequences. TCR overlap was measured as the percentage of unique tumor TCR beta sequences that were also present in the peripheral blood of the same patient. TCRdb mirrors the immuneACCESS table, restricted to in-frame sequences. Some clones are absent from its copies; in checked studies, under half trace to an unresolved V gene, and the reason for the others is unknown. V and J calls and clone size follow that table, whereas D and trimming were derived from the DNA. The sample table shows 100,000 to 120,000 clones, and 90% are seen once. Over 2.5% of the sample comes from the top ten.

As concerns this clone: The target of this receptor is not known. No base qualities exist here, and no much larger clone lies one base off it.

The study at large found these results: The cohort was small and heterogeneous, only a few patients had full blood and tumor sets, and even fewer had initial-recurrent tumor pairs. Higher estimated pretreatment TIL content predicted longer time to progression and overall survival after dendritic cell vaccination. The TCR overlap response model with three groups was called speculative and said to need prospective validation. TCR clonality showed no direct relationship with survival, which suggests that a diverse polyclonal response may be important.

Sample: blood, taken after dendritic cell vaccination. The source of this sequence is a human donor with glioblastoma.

The DNA sequence follows: TGTGCCAGTAGCCTGATAGGGAGATTCAGGGGGTCCGCGAACACCGGGGAGCTGTTTTTT. Its protein is CASSLIGRFRGSANTGELFF. This chain is built from TRBV19 and TRBJ2-2; TRBD1 matches 7 bases in the middle. The CDR3 numbers 20 residues from cysteine through phenylalanine. Only the CDR3 part of the read is kept: 60 bases, read in frame from the first base. CDR1 LNHDA and CDR2 SQIVND are derived from the germline V gene (reference sequence). Trimming accounts for 6 bases at V and 0 bases at J, while the number of junction bases matched to no gene is 19.